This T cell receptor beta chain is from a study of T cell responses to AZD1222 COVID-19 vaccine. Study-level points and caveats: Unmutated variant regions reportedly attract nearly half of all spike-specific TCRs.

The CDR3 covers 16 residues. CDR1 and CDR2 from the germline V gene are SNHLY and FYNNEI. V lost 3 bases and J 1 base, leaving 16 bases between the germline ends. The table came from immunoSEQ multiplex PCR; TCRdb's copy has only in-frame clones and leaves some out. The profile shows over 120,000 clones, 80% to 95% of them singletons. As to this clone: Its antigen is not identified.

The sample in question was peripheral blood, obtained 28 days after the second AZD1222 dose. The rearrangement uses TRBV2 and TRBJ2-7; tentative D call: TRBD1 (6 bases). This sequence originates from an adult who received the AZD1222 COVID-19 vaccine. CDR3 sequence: CASSDPLQGPSYEQYF. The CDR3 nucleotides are TGTGCCAGCAGTGACCCGCTACAGGGCCCGTCCTACGAGCAGTACTTC.